The 25 T cell receptor beta chains below were found in one sample sequenced in a study of cytomegalovirus exposure and HLA in healthy donors. PCR used 60 Vbeta primers and 13 Jbeta primers. Measured with immunoSEQ multiplex PCR; TCRdb has only the in-frame clones, and not every one. The sample shows about 190,000 clones, roughly 87% of them seen only once. Sequenced material: PBMCs. All receptors derive from a boy under 10 years old in good health and CMV-seronegative.

The chain carries TRBV5-1 and TRBJ2-1; 8 positions agree with TRBD2. V was pared by 2 bases and J by 6 bases, with 7 bases of the junction left unmatched. Germline loops: CDR1 SGHRS, CDR2 YFSETQ. The CDR3 length is 15 residues. CDR3 in DNA: TGCGCCAGCAGCTTCCGGGGGGGGCCCGGCAATGAGCAGTTCTTC. Its translation is CASSFRGGPGNEQFF.

The chain joins TRBV7-3 to TRBJ2-2, with 7 bases identical to TRBD1. Trimming at V came to 5 bases and at J to 6 bases, leaving 18 bases not matched to a gene. The germline V gene encodes CDR1 SGHTA and CDR2 FQGTGA. The CDR3 consists of 18 residues. CDR3 sequence: CASSLRGTAVGSAGELFF. Here the CDR3 DNA reads TGTGCCAGCAGCCTAAGAGGGACAGCTGTAGGGAGTGCCGGGGAGCTGTTTTTT.

This clone was seen only once. The rearrangement links TRBV6-1 to TRBJ1-6; no clear D gene. The V end lost 3 bases, the J end lost 10 bases, and 10 bases lay between the germline ends. The CDR3 runs 13 residues. Germline CDR1 and CDR2: MNHNS and SASEGT. This CDR3 is CASSERVKSPLHF. In DNA form, the CDR3 reads TGTGCCAGCAGTGAGAGGGTAAAATCACCCCTCCACTTT.

V is TRBV23-1 and J is TRBJ2-7; perhaps TRBD1 as D (6 bases). TRBV23-1 is filed as an ORF, its function uncertain. The CDR3 runs to 15 residues. V gave up 4 bases and J gave up 4 bases, with 17 bases separating them. The CDR3 DNA reads TGCGCCAGCAGTCTTCTACAGGGAGTAGTGTACGAGCAGTACTTC. Translated: CASSLLQGVVYEQYF.

This chain joins TRBV29-1 and TRBJ2-1; TRBD1 is a possible D gene (5 bases). V gave up 3 bases and J gave up 1 base, with 7 bases separating them. The CDR3 has 13 amino acids. Germline CDR1 is SQVTM and CDR2 is ANQGSEA. CDR3 protein: CSVEGPSYNEQFF. The CDR3 nucleotides read TGCAGCGTTGAGGGGCCGTCCTACAATGAGCAGTTCTTC.

The chain joins TRBV7-9 to TRBJ2-7; 9 nucleotides line up with TRBD1. This CDR3 is built from 16 residues. J was trimmed by 1 base and V by 4 bases; bases with no gene match: 8. Germline assignment: CDR1 SEHNR and CDR2 FQNEAQ (reference sequence). CDR3 sequence: CASSSRDGTGSYEQYF. The DNA for the CDR3 is TGTGCCAGCAGCTCCAGAGACGGGACAGGGTCCTACGAGCAGTACTTC. Full variable domain (rest looked up from reference TRBV7-9 and TRBJ2-7): DTGVSQNPRHKITKRGQNVTFRCDPISEHNRLYWYRQTLGQGPEFLTYFQNEAQLEKSRLLSDRFSAERPKGSFSTLEIQRTEQGDSAMYLCASSSRDGTGSYEQYFGPGTRLTVT.

The V gene is TRBV30, the J gene TRBJ1-6; 8 bases fit TRBD1. CDR3 length equals 17 residues. The ends lost 0 bases at V and 9 bases at J; junction bases unmatched: 13. Germline CDR1 reads GTSNPN; CDR2 reads SVGIG (reference sequence). The CDR3 sequence is CAWSVSRTGKMGSPLHF. DNA for the CDR3: TGTGCCTGGAGTGTAAGCAGGACAGGGAAAATGGGTTCACCCCTCCACTTT.

There are a few counts of this clone. The V and J genes are TRBV28 and TRBJ1-1; TRBD1 matches at 7 bases. The ends lost 7 bases at V and 3 bases at J; junction bases unmatched: 8. This CDR3 region has 14 residues. Germline V gene lookup returns CDR1 MDHEN and CDR2 SYDVKM. The DNA for the CDR3 is TGTGCCAGCAAGGGGGCCGGAGAAGACACTGAAGCTTTCTTT. This gives the protein CASKGAGEDTEAFF.

This clone occurred once. This sequence joins TRBV5-1 and TRBJ2-5; TRBD2 matches at 14 bases. Germline V gene data show CDR1 as SGHRS and CDR2 as YFSETQ. Trimming at V came to 3 bases and at J to 5 bases, leaving 3 bases not matched to a gene. There are 15 residues in the CDR3. CDR3 DNA sequence: TGCGCCAGCAGCTCGGGACTAGCGGGGGAGGAGACCCAGTACTTC. Its protein is CASSSGLAGEETQYF.

This clone occurred a few times. This chain uses TRBV11-2 with TRBJ1-2, with 8 bases that match TRBD1. The ends lost 5 bases at V and 4 bases at J; junction bases unmatched: 6. The CDR3 contains 14 residues. From germline, CDR1 is SGHAT and CDR2 FQNNGV. Written as DNA, the CDR3 is TGTGCCAGCAGCGCCAGGGGGCCTCGCTATGGCTACACCTTC. Translating it yields CASSARGPRYGYTF.

V is TRBV27 and J is TRBJ1-2; 8 positions agree with TRBD1. Germline trimming cut 7 bases from V and 7 bases from J; bases unmatched to any gene: 17. Germline values: CDR1 MNHEY, CDR2 SMNVEV (reference sequence). This CDR3 region has 16 residues. The CDR3 DNA reads TGTGCCAGCACCCTCGGGACAGGTAAGACCCCCAGTGGCTACACCTTC. Protein: CASTLGTGKTPSGYTF.

This chain uses TRBV7-6 with TRBJ1-1; 7 nucleotides agree with TRBD1. The CDR3 loop spans 14 amino acids. Germline assignment: CDR1 SGHVS and CDR2 FNYEAQ. J was trimmed by 4 bases and V by 5 bases; bases with no gene match: 7. This CDR3 reads CASSPTTGLTEAFF. The CDR3 DNA reads TGTGCCAGCAGCCCCACGACAGGGCTCACTGAAGCTTTCTTT. Using reference TRBV7-6 and TRBJ1-1 for the parts outside the CDR3, the full variable domain is GAGVSQSPRYKVTKRGQDVALRCDPISGHVSLYWYRQALGQGPEFLTYFNYEAQQDKSGLPNDRFSAERPEGSISTLTIQRTEQRDSAMYRCASSPTTGLTEAFFGQGTRLTVV.

This clone was picked up a small number of times. The rearrangement uses TRBV19 and TRBJ1-1; D not certain. Looked up from germline, CDR1 is LNHDA and CDR2 is SQIVND (reference sequence). V was trimmed by 9 bases and J by 0 bases, leaving 5 bases between them. The CDR3 is 11 amino acids. This chain's CDR3 is CASLVNTEAFF. CDR3 in DNA: TGTGCCAGCCTAGTGAACACTGAAGCTTTCTTT.

This chain joins TRBV6-1 and TRBJ1-5, with D perhaps TRBD1 (5 bases). The germline gives CDR1 MNHNS, CDR2 SASEGT. Trimming pared 2 bases from V and 6 bases from J, leaving 11 bases between. The CDR3 is 14 residues long. The CDR3 coding sequence is TGTGCCAGCAGTGAATCAAGGGGCGTTCAGCCCCAGCATTTT. This sequence encodes CASSESRGVQPQHF.

The rearrangement uses TRBV9 and TRBJ1-4; D may be TRBD1 (5 bases). CDR1 SGDLS and CDR2 YYNGEE come from the germline V gene. Trimming took off 3 bases at V and 5 bases at J, with 14 bases between the two ends. The CDR3 is 15 amino acids. CDR3 sequence: CASSAMNRGNEKLFF. In DNA, the CDR3 is TGTGCCAGCAGCGCTATGAATCGGGGGAATGAAAAACTGTTTTTT.

This clone showed up just once. The CDR3 DNA is TGTGCCAGCAGCTGGCCCGGGACAGTTAATGGCTACACCTTC. This gives the protein CASSWPGTVNGYTF. The chain combines TRBV5-4 with TRBJ1-2; 7 bases fit TRBD1. CDR3 length: 14 residues. The germline gives CDR1 SGHNT, CDR2 YYREEE (reference sequence). V shed 3 bases and J 6 bases; nucleotides not matched to a gene: 8.

This clone was detected a few times. CDR3 in amino acids: CASSLAGLQPQHF. For the CDR3, the DNA is TGCGCCAGCAGCTTAGCAGGGTTACAGCCCCAGCATTTT. This chain joins TRBV5-1 and TRBJ1-5, with D maybe TRBD1 (5 bases). CDR1 SGHRS and CDR2 YFSETQ come from the germline V gene. V was trimmed by 2 bases and J by 7 bases, leaving 10 bases between them. This CDR3 region has 13 residues.

This clone was detected once. The chain combines TRBV14 with TRBJ2-1; D is unclear. The CDR3 is 14 amino acids. Germline V gene lookup returns CDR1 SGHDN and CDR2 FVKESK. Trimming pared 0 bases from V and 8 bases from J, leaving 11 bases between. The CDR3 protein is CASSQDLPGYEQFF. CDR3 nucleotides: TGTGCCAGCAGCCAAGATCTACCAGGCTATGAGCAGTTCTTC.

The chain couples TRBV10-1 to TRBJ2-5; weak D call: TRBD2 (5 bases). V shed 4 bases and J shed 2 bases, with 8 bases lying between them. Germline V CDR1 and CDR2: WNHNN, SYGVQD (reference sequence). The CDR3 has 13 residues. CDR3 residues: CASSGERQETQYF. In nucleotides, the CDR3 is TGCGCCAGCAGTGGTGAGCGGCAAGAGACCCAGTACTTC.

The chain carries TRBV4-1 and TRBJ2-7; TRBD2 matches 9 bases. The CDR3 consists of 17 residues. V lost 0 bases to trimming and J lost 0 bases; unmatched junction nucleotides: 6. CDR1 MGHRA and CDR2 YSYEKL come from the germline V gene. The CDR3 DNA reads TGCGCCAGCAGCCAAGACCCAGCGGGGGGTTCCTCCTACGAGCAGTACTTC. It translates to CASSQDPAGGSSYEQYF.

V usage is TRBV28 and J usage is TRBJ1-2; the match to TRBD1 covers 9 bases. This CDR3 has 15 residues. Germline V gene lookup returns CDR1 MDHEN and CDR2 SYDVKM. J gave up 4 bases and V 6 bases, and 9 bases lay outside the gene matches. The CDR3 DNA is TGTGCCAGCAGACCCTCGACAGGGGGAACCTATGGCTACACCTTC. This encodes CASRPSTGGTYGYTF.

The chain recombines TRBV19 with TRBJ2-2; D might be TRBD2 (5 bases). Germline V lookup: CDR1 LNHDA, CDR2 SQIVND (reference sequence). Trimming took off 8 bases at V and 0 bases at J, with 13 bases between the two ends. The CDR3 is 15 residues long. Here the CDR3 DNA reads TGTGCCAGTGGCCGCGGAGGTACGAACACCGGGGAGCTGTTTTTT. Amino acid sequence: CASGRGGTNTGELFF.

The rearrangement uses TRBV7-9 and TRBJ2-4; TRBD2 is a possible D gene (6 bases). Germline-derived CDR1 and CDR2 are SEHNR and FQNEAQ (reference sequence). Trimming left V 7 bases short and J 1 base short, with 17 bases between. The CDR3 length is 16 residues. The DNA of the CDR3 is TGTGCCAGCATGCTACGGGGGAGGTGGGCCAAAAACATTCAGTACTTC. Translated: CASMLRGRWAKNIQYF.

V usage is TRBV7-3 and J usage is TRBJ2-1; 10 bases line up with TRBD1. The V gene's germline CDR1 is SGHTA and CDR2 FQGTGA. This CDR3 is built from 15 residues. The ends lost 3 bases at V and 5 bases at J; junction bases unmatched: 4. CDR3 nucleotide sequence: TGTGCCAGCAGCTTGGGGACAGGGGCCGACAATGAGCAGTTCTTC. It is translated as CASSLGTGADNEQFF.

The J gene is TRBJ2-1, the V gene TRBV6-1, with 7 nucleotides matching TRBD2. There are 14 residues in the CDR3. With 8 bases clipped from V and 0 bases from J, the junction kept 4 bases outside the gene matches. Germline CDR1 reads MNHNS; CDR2 reads SASEGT. This chain's CDR3 is CASGSGHSYNEQFF. The DNA for the CDR3 is TGTGCCAGCGGTAGCGGGCACTCCTACAATGAGCAGTTCTTC.